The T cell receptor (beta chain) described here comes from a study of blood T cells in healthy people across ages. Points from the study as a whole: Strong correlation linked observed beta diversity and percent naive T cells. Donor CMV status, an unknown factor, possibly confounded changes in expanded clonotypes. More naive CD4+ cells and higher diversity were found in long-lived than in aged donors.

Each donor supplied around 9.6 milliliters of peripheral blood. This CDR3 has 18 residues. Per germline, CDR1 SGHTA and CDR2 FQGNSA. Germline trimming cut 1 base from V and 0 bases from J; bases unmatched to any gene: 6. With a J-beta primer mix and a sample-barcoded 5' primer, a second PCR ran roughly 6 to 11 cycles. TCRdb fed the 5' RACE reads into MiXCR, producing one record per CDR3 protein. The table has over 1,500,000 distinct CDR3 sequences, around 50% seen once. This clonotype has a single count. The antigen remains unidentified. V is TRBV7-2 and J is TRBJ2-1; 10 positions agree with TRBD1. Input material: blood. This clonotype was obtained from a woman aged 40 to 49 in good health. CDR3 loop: CASSLGQGALPSYNEQFF. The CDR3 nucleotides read TGTGCCAGCAGCTTAGGACAGGGGGCCCTTCCCTCCTACAATGAGCAGTTCTTC.